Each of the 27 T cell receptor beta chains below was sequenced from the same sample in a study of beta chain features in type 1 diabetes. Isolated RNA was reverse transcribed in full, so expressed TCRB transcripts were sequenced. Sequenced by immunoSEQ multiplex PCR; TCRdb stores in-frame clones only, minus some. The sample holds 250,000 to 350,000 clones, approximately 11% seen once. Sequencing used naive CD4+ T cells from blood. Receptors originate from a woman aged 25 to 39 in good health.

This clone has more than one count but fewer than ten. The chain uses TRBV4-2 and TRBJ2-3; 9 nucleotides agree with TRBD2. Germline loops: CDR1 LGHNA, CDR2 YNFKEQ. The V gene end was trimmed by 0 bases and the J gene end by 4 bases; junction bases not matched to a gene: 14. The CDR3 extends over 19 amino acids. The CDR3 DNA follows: TGTGCCAGCAGCCAAGAAAAGGTAGCGGGAGTTTTGGGGGCAGATACGCAGTATTTT. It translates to CASSQEKVAGVLGADTQYF.

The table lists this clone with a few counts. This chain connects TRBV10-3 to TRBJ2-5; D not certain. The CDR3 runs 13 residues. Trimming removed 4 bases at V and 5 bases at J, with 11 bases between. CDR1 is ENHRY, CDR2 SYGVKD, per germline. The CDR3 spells CAISAAAFETQYF. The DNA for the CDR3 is TGTGCCATCAGTGCGGCGGCCTTTGAGACCCAGTACTTC.

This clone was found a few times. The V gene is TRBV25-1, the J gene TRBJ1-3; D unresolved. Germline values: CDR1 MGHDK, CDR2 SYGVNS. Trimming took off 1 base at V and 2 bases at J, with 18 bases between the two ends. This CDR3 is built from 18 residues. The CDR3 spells CASSESWAGKVAGNTIYF. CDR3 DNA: TGTGCCAGCAGTGAATCGTGGGCGGGGAAGGTGGCTGGAAACACCATATATTTT. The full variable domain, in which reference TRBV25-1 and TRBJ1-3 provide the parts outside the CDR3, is EADIYQTPRYLVIGTGKKITLECSQTMGHDKMYWYQQDPGMELHLIHYSYGVNSTEKGDLSSESTVSRIRTEHFPLTLESARPSHTSQYLCASSESWAGKVAGNTIYFGEGSWLTVV.

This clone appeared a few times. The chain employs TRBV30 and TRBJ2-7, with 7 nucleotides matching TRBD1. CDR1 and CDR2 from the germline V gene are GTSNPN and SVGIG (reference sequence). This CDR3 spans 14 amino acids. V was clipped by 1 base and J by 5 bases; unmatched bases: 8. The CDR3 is CAWSEGARYNEQYF. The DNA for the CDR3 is TGTGCCTGGAGTGAGGGGGCGCGCTATAACGAGCAGTACTTC.

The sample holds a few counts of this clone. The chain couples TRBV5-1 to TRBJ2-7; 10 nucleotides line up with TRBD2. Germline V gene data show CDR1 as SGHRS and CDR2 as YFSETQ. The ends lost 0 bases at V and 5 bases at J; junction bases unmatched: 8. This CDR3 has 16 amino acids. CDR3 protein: CASSLALAGALDEQYF. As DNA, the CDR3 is TGCGCCAGCAGCTTGGCTCTAGCGGGAGCGCTCGACGAGCAGTACTTC. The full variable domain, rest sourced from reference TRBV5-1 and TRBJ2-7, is KAGVTQTPRYLIKTRGQQVTLSCSPISGHRSVSWYQQTPGQGLQFLFEYFSETQRNKGNFPGRFSGRQFSNSRSEMNVSTLELGDSALYLCASSLALAGALDEQYFGPGTRLTVT.

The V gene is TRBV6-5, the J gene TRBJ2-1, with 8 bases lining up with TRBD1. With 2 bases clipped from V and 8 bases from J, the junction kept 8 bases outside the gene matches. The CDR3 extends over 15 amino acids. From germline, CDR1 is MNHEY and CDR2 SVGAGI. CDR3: CASSYSRQGFDEQFF. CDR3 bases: TGTGCCAGCAGTTACAGTCGACAGGGGTTCGATGAGCAGTTCTTC.

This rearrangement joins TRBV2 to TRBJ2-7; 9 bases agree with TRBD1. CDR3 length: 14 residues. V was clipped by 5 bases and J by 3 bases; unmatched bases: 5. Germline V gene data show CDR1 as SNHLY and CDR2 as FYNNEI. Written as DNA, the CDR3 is TGTGCCAGCAGTTGGGACAGGGCTAACTACGAGCAGTACTTC. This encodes CASSWDRANYEQYF.

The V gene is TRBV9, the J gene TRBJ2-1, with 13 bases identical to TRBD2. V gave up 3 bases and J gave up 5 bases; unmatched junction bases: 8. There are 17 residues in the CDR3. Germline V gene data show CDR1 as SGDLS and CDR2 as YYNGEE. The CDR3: CASSAGTSGMLHNEQFF. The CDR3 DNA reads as TGTGCCAGCAGCGCAGGGACTAGCGGGATGCTTCACAATGAGCAGTTCTTC.

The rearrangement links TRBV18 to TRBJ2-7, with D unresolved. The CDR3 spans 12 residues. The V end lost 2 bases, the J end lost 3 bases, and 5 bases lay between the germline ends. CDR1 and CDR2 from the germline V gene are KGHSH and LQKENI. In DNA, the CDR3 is TGTGCCAGCTCACCAGACAACTACGAGCAGTACTTC. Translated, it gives CASSPDNYEQYF.

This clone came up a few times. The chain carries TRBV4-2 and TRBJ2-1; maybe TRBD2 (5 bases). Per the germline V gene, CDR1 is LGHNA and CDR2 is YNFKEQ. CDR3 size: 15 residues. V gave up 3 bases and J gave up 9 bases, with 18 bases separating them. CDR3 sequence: CASSQRSGPGSEQFF. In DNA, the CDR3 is TGTGCCAGCAGCCAGCGAAGCGGACCCGGCAGTGAGCAGTTCTTC.

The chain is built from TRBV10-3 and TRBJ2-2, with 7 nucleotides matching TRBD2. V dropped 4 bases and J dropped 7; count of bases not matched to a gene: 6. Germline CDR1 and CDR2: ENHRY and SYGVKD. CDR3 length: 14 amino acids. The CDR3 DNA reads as TGTGCCATCAGTGCGGCGGGAGCGGGCGGGGAGCTGTTTTTT. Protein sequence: CAISAAGAGGELFF.

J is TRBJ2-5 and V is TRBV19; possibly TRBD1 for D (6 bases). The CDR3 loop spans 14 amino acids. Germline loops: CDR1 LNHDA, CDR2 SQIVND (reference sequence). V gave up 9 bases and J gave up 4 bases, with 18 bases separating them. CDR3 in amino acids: CASSRLGTTETQYF. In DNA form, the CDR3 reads TGTGCCAGCTCCCGCCTCGGGACAACAGAGACCCAGTACTTC.

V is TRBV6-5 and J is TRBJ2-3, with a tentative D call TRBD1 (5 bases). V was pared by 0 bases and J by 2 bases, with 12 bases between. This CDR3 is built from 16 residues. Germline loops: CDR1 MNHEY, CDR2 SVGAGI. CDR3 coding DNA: TGTGCCAGCAGTTACTCGGGGCAGAAAAACACAGATACGCAGTATTTT. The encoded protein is CASSYSGQKNTDTQYF.

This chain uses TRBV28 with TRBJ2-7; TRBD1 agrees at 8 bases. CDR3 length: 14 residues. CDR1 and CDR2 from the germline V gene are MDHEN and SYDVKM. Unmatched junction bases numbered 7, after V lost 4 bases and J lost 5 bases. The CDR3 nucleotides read TGTGCCAGCAGTTCCGGACAGGGAACCCACGAGCAGTACTTC. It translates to CASSSGQGTHEQYF.

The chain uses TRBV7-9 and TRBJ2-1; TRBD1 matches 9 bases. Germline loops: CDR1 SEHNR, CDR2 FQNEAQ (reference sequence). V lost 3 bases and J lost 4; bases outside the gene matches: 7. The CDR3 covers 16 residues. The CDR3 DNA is TGTGCCAGCAGCTTGGACAGGGGAAGGGGGTACAATGAGCAGTTCTTC. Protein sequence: CASSLDRGRGYNEQFF.

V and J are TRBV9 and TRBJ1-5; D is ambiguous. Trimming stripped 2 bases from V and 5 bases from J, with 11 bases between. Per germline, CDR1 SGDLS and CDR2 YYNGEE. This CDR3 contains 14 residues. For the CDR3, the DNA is TGTGCCAGCAGCGTGGAGGGCCTAGATCAGCCCCAGCATTTT. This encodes CASSVEGLDQPQHF.

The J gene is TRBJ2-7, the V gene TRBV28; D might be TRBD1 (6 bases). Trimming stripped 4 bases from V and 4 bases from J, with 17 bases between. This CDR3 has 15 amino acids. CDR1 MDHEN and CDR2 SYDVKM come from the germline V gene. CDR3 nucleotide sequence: TGTGCCAGCAGTTCCAGGACAGCTACGACTTACGAGCAGTACTTC. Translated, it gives CASSSRTATTYEQYF.

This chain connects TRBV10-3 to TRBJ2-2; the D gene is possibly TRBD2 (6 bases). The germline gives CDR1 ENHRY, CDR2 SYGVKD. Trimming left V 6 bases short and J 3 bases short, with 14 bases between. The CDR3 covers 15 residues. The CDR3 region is CAIRVLSGDTGELFF. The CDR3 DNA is TGTGCCATCAGGGTCCTATCGGGAGACACCGGGGAGCTGTTTTTT.

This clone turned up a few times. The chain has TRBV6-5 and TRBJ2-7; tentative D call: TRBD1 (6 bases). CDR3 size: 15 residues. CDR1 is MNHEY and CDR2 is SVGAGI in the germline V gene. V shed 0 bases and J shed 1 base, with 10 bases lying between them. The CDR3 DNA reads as TGTGCCAGCAGTTACTCGCAGGGGTATTCCTACGAGCAGTACTTC. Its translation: CASSYSQGYSYEQYF.

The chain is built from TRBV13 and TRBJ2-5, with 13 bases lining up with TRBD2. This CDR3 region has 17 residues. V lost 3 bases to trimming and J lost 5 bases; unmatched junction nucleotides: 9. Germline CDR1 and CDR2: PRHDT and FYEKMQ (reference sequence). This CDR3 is CASSLARLAGGTETQYF. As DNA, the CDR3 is TGTGCCAGCAGCTTGGCACGACTAGCGGGAGGTACGGAGACCCAGTACTTC.

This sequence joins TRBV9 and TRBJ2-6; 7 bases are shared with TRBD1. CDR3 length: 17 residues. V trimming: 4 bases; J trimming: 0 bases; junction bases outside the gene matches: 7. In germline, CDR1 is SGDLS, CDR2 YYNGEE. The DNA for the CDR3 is TGTGCCAGCAGCTCAGGACAGGAACGCTCTGGGGCCAACGTCCTGACTTTC. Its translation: CASSSGQERSGANVLTF.

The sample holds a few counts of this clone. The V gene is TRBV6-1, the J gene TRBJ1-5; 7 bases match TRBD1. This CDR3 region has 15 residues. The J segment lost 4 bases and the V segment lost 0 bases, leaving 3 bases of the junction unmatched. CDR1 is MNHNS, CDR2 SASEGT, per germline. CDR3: CASSEAGTANQPQHF. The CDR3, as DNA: TGTGCCAGCAGTGAAGCAGGGACAGCAAATCAGCCCCAGCATTTT.

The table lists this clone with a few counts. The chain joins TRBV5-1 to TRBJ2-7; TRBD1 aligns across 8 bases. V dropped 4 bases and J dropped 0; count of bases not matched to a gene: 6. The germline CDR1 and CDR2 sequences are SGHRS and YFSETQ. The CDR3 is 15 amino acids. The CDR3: CASSRGQVSSYEQYF. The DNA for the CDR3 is TGCGCCAGCAGCAGGGGACAGGTGAGCTCCTACGAGCAGTACTTC.

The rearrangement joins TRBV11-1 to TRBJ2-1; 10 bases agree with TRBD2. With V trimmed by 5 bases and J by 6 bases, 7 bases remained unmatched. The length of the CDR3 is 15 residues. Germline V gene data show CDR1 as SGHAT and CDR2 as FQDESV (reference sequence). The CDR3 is CASSQTASGSNEQFF. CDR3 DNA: TGTGCCAGCAGCCAAACGGCTAGCGGGAGCAATGAGCAGTTCTTC.

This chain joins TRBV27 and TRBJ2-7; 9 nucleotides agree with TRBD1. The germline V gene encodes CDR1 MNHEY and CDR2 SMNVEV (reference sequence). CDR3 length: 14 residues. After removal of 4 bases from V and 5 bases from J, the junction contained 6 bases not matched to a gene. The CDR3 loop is CASSWDRERNEQYF. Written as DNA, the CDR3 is TGTGCCAGCAGTTGGGACAGGGAAAGGAACGAGCAGTACTTC.

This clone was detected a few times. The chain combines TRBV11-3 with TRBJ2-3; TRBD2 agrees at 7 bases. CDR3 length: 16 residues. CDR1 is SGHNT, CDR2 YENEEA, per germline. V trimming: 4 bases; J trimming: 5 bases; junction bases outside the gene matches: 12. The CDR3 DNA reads TGTGCCAGCAGCTCACGAGCGGGGAGGTTGGAAGATACGCAGTATTTT. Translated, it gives CASSSRAGRLEDTQYF.

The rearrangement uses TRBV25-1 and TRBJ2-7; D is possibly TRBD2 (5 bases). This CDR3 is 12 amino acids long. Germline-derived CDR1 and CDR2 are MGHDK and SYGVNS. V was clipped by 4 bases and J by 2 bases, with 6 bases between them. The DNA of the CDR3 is TGTGCCAGCAGTGGAGGGCCCTACGAGCAGTACTTC. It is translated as CASSGGPYEQYF.